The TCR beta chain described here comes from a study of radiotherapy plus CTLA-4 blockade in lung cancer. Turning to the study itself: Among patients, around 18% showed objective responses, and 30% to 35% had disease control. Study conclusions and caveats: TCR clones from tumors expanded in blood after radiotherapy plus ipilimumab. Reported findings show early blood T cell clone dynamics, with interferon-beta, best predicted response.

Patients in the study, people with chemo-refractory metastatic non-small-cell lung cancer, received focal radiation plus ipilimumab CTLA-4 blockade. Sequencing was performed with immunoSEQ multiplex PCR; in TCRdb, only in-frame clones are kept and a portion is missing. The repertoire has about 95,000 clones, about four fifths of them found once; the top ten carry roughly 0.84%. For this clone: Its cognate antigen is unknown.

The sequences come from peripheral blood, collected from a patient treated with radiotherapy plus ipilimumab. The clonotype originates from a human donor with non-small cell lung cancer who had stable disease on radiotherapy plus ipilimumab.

In DNA form, the CDR3 reads TGTGCCAGCAGTTTGCCTCGTAGCACCGGGGAGCTGTTTTTT. Translating gives CASSLPRSTGELFF. The V gene is TRBV28, the J gene TRBJ2-2; D remains ambiguous. Trimming cost V 3 bases and J 4 bases, with 9 bases left between them. This CDR3 spans 14 amino acids. The germline CDR1 and CDR2 sequences are MDHEN and SYDVKM.